This record covers a single T cell receptor (beta chain). This entry belongs to a study of T cell changes during pregnancy in multiple sclerosis. Method: immunoSEQ multiplex PCR; TCRdb's copy keeps in-frame clones and lacks some. The sample has 85,000 to 130,000 clones, roughly 90% seen once. The CDR3 extends over 13 amino acids. V was trimmed by 3 bases and J by 5 bases, leaving 8 bases between them. In germline, CDR1 is SNHLY, CDR2 FYNNEI. The source of this sequence is a female donor with multiple sclerosis, enrolled in a pregnancy study. Sample: peripheral blood, taken after pregnancy. The chain couples TRBV2 to TRBJ1-5; a weak D match, TRBD1 (6 bases). The CDR3, as DNA: TGTGCCAGCAGTGAGGGGGCTGATCAGCCCCAGCATTTT. It codes for CASSEGADQPQHF.